This T cell receptor beta chain is drawn from a study of T-cell reconstitution after alpha-beta-depleted transplantation in children. Study results and caveats: From newly produced T cells came most of the T-cell counts and diversity one year after transplant. There were reportedly several hundred expanded graft clones from which alpha-beta T cells came about two months after transplant. Surviving recipient T cells and thymic progenitors accounted for the high day-60 TCRbeta diversity observed in some patients.

A remark on this clonotype: Its antigen is undetermined.

Preparation of the TCRbeta library used unique molecular identifiers. TCRdb passed the PCR reads through MiXCR, listing each CDR3 protein once. The sample comprises 800,000 to 1,000,000 distinct CDR3 sequences, under 30% of which are singletons, and about 28% rests with the top ten. Trimming stripped 3 bases from V and 5 bases from J, with 13 bases between. The CDR3 spans 15 residues. This clonotype was obtained from a boy in the first two years of life who had a stem cell transplant for SCID, so the T cells may come from the graft donor. The chain carries TRBV12-3 or TRBV12-4 and TRBJ2-2; a possible D gene is TRBD2 (6 bases). Source: PBMCs, mostly from graft donor cells, taken 360 days after TCRalphabeta/CD19-depleted stem cell transplant. The CDR3 sequence is CASSLRDLGTGELFF. The DNA for the CDR3 is TGTGCCAGCAGTTTGCGGGACCTGGGGACCGGGGAGCTGTTTTTT.